This is a list of T cell receptor beta chains from one sample in a study of tumor-infiltrating lymphocytes in oesophageal squamous cell carcinoma. TCRdb reprocessed the PCR reads with MiXCR, giving one entry per CDR3 protein. The repertoire has around 26,000 distinct CDR3 sequences, more than 30% of them found once; the top ten carry about a quarter. Sequences were obtained from esophageal tumor tissue. The source is a male donor with esophageal squamous cell carcinoma. CDR3s include the opening cysteine and the closing phenylalanine or tryptophan. Fields, in order: V gene, J gene, clone size, D gene, CDR3 DNA, CDR3 protein. A D gene is named only where the DNA matches it firmly. Clone size appears in some rows only: once, few, many, or a class for an expanded clone.

>TRBV7-9|TRBJ1-1|medium-sized|.
TGTGCCAGCAGCTTTCTTACTGAAGCTTTCTTT
CASSFLTEAFF
>TRBV7-6|TRBJ2-7|.|.
TGTGCCAGCAGTCCAGCGCGGGGTCATACCTACGAGCAGTACTTC
CASSPARGHTYEQYF
>TRBV7-8|TRBJ2-7|.|TRBD1
TGTGCCAGCAGCTTAGGACAGGGTAGGGGCGAGCAGTACTTC
CASSLGQGRGEQYF
>TRBV5-1|TRBJ2-1|many|.
TGCGCCAGCAGCGTTCCTAGCCACAATCAGTTCTTC
CASSVPSHNQFF
>TRBV4-1|TRBJ2-1|.|.
TGCGCCAGCAGCCCCCCGCAGGAGAGGGGGAATGAGCAGTTCTTC
CASSPPQERGNEQFF
>TRBV7-8|TRBJ2-5|.|TRBD2
TGTGCCAGCAGCTTAGTTTCTAGCGGGAGAATCGGGGAGACCCAGTACTTC
CASSLVSSGRIGETQYF
>TRBV7-6|TRBJ2-4|.|TRBD2
TGTGCCAGCAGCTTATCTAGCGGGGGCCTGGGCATTCAGTACTTC
CASSLSSGGLGIQYF
>TRBV27|TRBJ2-3|.|.
TGTGCCAGCAGTCCCAACACAGATACGCAGTATTTT
CASSPNTDTQYF
>TRBV7-6|TRBJ2-1|few|.
TGTGCCAGCAGCTCCGGGAACAATGAGCAGTTCTTC
CASSSGNNEQFF
>TRBV7-9|TRBJ1-2|many|.
TGTGCCAGCAGCTCCCAGGTGGATGGCTACACCTTC
CASSSQVDGYTF
>TRBV25-1|TRBJ1-1|.|.
TGTGCCAGCAGTGCGCAGTACACTGAAGCTTTCTTT
CASSAQYTEAFF
>TRBV28|TRBJ2-7|many|.
TGTGCCAGCAGTTTAGGTACCTACGAGCAGTACTTC
CASSLGTYEQYF
>TRBV27|TRBJ1-1|medium-sized|.
TGTGCCAGCGCCATCCTCGGCGCCTCGAACACTGAAGCTTTCTTT
CASAILGASNTEAFF
>TRBV3-1|TRBJ2-1|.|.
TGTGCCAGCAGCCAAGATTTGGCGGGCCCTTACAATGAGCAGTTCTTC
CASSQDLAGPYNEQFF
>TRBV6-1|TRBJ2-2|many|.
TGTGCCAGCAGTGAATTAATCGGGGAGCTGTTTTTT
CASSELIGELFF
>TRBV6-1|TRBJ2-5|.|TRBD2
TGTGCCAGCAGTGATGCCAGCGGGGGCCGTGACCAAGAGACCCAGTACTTC
CASSDASGGRDQETQYF
>TRBV7-9|TRBJ1-2|few|TRBD1
TGTGCCAGCAGCAATATCATCACAGGGGATTTTAACTATGGCTACACCTTC
CASSNIITGDFNYGYTF
>TRBV10-3|TRBJ2-7|.|TRBD1
TGTGCCATCAGTCGGACAGGGGGCGCATACGAGCAGTACTTC
CAISRTGGAYEQYF
>TRBV10-3|TRBJ2-7|many|TRBD2
TGTGCCATCAGTTCACCTAGCGGGAGAGACAATGAGCAGTACTTC
CAISSPSGRDNEQYF
>TRBV28|TRBJ1-6|.|.
TGTGCCAGCAGTCCTCCGGGGGGCCGGAATTCACCCCTCCACTTC
CASSPPGGRNSPLHF
>TRBV24-1|TRBJ2-1|.|TRBD1
TGTGCCACCAGTGATTCCCAAATGACAGGGTTGGCCTACAATGAGCAGTTCTTC
CATSDSQMTGLAYNEQFF
>TRBV28|TRBJ2-1|.|.
TGTGCCAGCAGTTTAGCTCAGTCCAATGAGCAGTTCTTC
CASSLAQSNEQFF
>TRBV7-9|TRBJ2-3|few|.
TGTGCCAGCAGCCAGGGTCCCTTCACAGATACGCAGTATTTT
CASSQGPFTDTQYF
>TRBV18|TRBJ2-3|.|TRBD2
TGTGCCAGCTCACCGCAGCTGGGAGGGAGGAGCACAGATACGCAGTATTTT
CASSPQLGGRSTDTQYF